These T cell receptor beta chains were read from a single sample in a study of T cell responses to AZD1222 COVID-19 vaccine. Profiled with immunoSEQ multiplex PCR; TCRdb holds only in-frame clones, not every one. Here the sample spans around 160,000 clones, roughly 91% being singletons. The source material was peripheral blood, sampled on day 0 of AZD1222 vaccination. These receptors all stem from an adult in good health. CDR3s include the opening cysteine and the closing phenylalanine or tryptophan. The D gene is left open where the match is weak. Some rows have no size entry. The others give once, few or many, or a class for an expanded clone.

clone_size	j_call	v_call	d_call	cdr3_aa	cdr3_nt
NA	TRBJ2-2	TRBV11-2	TRBD2	CASSPREANTGELFF	TGTGCCAGCAGCCCTCGGGAGGCGAACACCGGGGAGCTGTTTTTT
NA	TRBJ1-6	TRBV5-1	NA	CASSLGTDNSPLHF	TGCGCCAGCAGCTTGGGGACAGATAATTCACCCCTCCACTTT
NA	TRBJ1-2	TRBV6-1	NA	CASSEVRNYGYTF	TGTGCCAGCAGTGAAGTCCGGAACTATGGCTACACCTTC
NA	TRBJ2-7	TRBV27	NA	CASRERLNYEQYF	TGTGCCAGCAGGGAAAGACTAAACTACGAGCAGTACTTC
once	TRBJ2-3	TRBV5-1	TRBD1	CASSAGTDYTDTQYF	TGCGCCAGCAGCGCCGGGACAGACTACACAGATACGCAGTATTTT
NA	TRBJ2-1	TRBV19	NA	CASSISLSSYNEQFF	TGTGCCAGTAGTATTTCCTTGAGCTCCTACAATGAGCAGTTCTTC
NA	TRBJ1-1	TRBV3-1/TRBV3-2	NA	CASSQYRQMNTEAFF	TGTGCCAGCAGCCAATATAGACAGATGAACACTGAAGCTTTCTTT
NA	TRBJ1-1	TRBV18	NA	CASSPSTAMNTEAFF	TGTGCCAGCTCACCGTCGACCGCAATGAACACTGAAGCTTTCTTT
NA	TRBJ1-6	TRBV5-4	TRBD1	CASSPGQGSSPLHF	TGTGCCAGCAGCCCGGGACAGGGATCGTCACCCCTCCACTTT
NA	TRBJ1-1	TRBV9	NA	CASSPVRFTEAFF	TGTGCCAGCAGCCCCGTGAGGTTCACTGAAGCTTTCTTT
NA	TRBJ2-7	TRBV4-1	NA	CASSPLGQSSYEQYF	TGCGCCAGCAGCCCGTTAGGACAGAGCTCCTACGAGCAGTACTTC